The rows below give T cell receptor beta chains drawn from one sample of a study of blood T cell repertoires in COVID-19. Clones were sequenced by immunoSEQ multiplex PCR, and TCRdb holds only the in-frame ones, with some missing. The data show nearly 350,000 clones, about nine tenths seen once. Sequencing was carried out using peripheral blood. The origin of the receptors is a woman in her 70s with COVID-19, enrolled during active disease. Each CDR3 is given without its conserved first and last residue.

CDR3: AWRKGSGSNQPQH
J: TRBJ1-5
V: TRBV30
length: 13

CDR3: ASSRGTANTEAF
J: TRBJ1-1
V: TRBV2
length: 12

CDR3: ASSLQGREGYT
J: TRBJ1-2
V: TRBV5-6
length: 11

CDR3: ASRITGFNGYT
J: TRBJ1-2
V: TRBV6-5
length: 11

CDR3: ASSSRQTGNTIY
J: TRBJ1-3
V: TRBV5-4
length: 12

CDR3: ASSAGFYTEAF
J: TRBJ1-1
V: TRBV7-2
length: 11

CDR3: ASSFDYLTDTQY
J: TRBJ2-3
V: TRBV6-5
length: 12

CDR3: ASSPPGTGFDIQY
J: TRBJ2-4
V: TRBV27
length: 13

CDR3: ASSFYSDDTDTQY
J: TRBJ2-3
V: TRBV11-2
length: 13

CDR3: ASSLSGQGWSLAKNIQY
J: TRBJ2-4
V: TRBV11-2
length: 17

CDR3: ATSDDRDYGYT
J: TRBJ1-2
V: TRBV24-1
length: 11

CDR3: ASRETLSPLH
J: TRBJ1-6
V: TRBV27
length: 10

CDR3: ASSYDRGRYNYGYT
J: TRBJ1-2
V: TRBV6-6
length: 14

CDR3: ASRPRTGENEKLF
J: TRBJ1-4
V: TRBV27
length: 13

CDR3: ASSVITGRLDYGYT
J: TRBJ1-2
V: TRBV9
length: 14

CDR3: ASRSTAAGTEAF
J: TRBJ1-1
V: TRBV7-2
length: 12

CDR3: ASSPTGSLYNEQF
J: TRBJ2-1
V: TRBV7-2
length: 13

CDR3: ATRDSQNTGELF
J: TRBJ2-2
V: TRBV19
length: 12

CDR3: ASRIGQPQH
J: TRBJ1-5
V: TRBV6-1
length: 9

CDR3: ASSKGQGGNTIY
J: TRBJ1-3
V: TRBV5-8
length: 12

CDR3: ASSYSGGANQPQH
J: TRBJ1-5
V: TRBV6-5
length: 13

CDR3: ASSSPGQGDGYT
J: TRBJ1-2
V: TRBV27
length: 12

CDR3: ASSTRTGAEAF
J: TRBJ1-1
V: TRBV2
length: 11

CDR3: ASSPPTGATNEKLF
J: TRBJ1-4
V: TRBV28
length: 14

CDR3: ASSPPGQMTYEQY
J: TRBJ2-7
V: TRBV5-4
length: 13

CDR3: ASSPDRDYQPQH
J: TRBJ1-5
V: TRBV6-5
length: 12

CDR3: ASTPIAGGPYNEQF
J: TRBJ2-1
V: TRBV6-4
length: 14

CDR3: ASSDRRRDNTEAF
J: TRBJ1-1
V: TRBV5-1
length: 13

CDR3: ATSGGPSQY
J: TRBJ2-3
V: TRBV24-1
length: 9